This TCR beta chain was sequenced during a study of T-cell memory formation after mild COVID-19. Study observations and caveats: CD4+ contracting clones lay mainly in CM and EM, CD8+ ones in EMRA.

The ends were cut back, 5 bases at V and 6 bases at J, with 14 bases in the middle. The CDR3 has 15 amino acids. It was 5'RACE with constant-segment primers that produced the TCR alpha and TCR beta cDNA libraries, which carried sample barcodes and UMIs. TCRdb recomputed calls from the 5' RACE reads with MiXCR, one row per CDR3 protein. The repertoire holds approximately 300,000 distinct CDR3 sequences, with roughly 15% as singletons. With regard to this clonotype: What it binds is not known.

Sequencing was carried out using PBMCs or a T cell subset sorted from them (not recorded which). The chain has TRBV12-3 or TRBV12-4 and TRBJ1-6, with a tentative D call TRBD1 (6 bases). The clonotype was recovered from a man aged 18 to 29 who had mild COVID-19 (a few samples of this study predate the infection). Cell type and time point are not known. CDR3 loop: CASSPRGGLNSPLHF. The CDR3 coding sequence is TGTGCCAGCAGTCCCCGGGGGGGGCTTAATTCACCCCTCCACTTT.